What follows are 6 T cell receptor beta chains derived from one specimen sequenced in a study of OX40 agonist ivuxolimab in advanced cancers. TCRdb's table, derived via immunoSEQ multiplex PCR, lists solely in-frame clones and lacks some. The data contain about 38,000 clones, 89% of them singletons. The sequencing here drew on CD4+ or CD8+ T cells sorted from blood, taken in a trial of the OX40 agonist ivuxolimab. These receptors were collected from an adult with an advanced solid tumor such as melanoma, head and neck, liver or kidney cancer.

The chain is built from TRBV7-6 and TRBJ1-5; a possible D gene is TRBD1 (6 bases). The CDR3 loop spans 16 amino acids. The germline V gene has CDR1 SGHVS and CDR2 FNYEAQ. V was trimmed by 1 base and J by 0 bases, leaving 10 bases between them. The DNA of the CDR3 is TGTGCCAGCAGCTTAGGCGGGGGGCATAGCAATCAGCCCCAGCATTTT. Protein product: CASSLGGGHSNQPQHF.

The chain has TRBV4-1 and TRBJ2-7; 9 bases fit TRBD1. V lost 3 bases, J lost 5 bases, and 2 bases stayed unmatched. Germline assignment: CDR1 MGHRA and CDR2 YSYEKL. The CDR3 has 13 amino acids. This CDR3 reads CASSHTGGNEQYF. The CDR3 DNA is TGCGCCAGCAGCCATACAGGGGGCAACGAGCAGTACTTC.

V usage is TRBV28 and J usage is TRBJ2-2, with D hard to call. The germline V gene has CDR1 MDHEN and CDR2 SYDVKM. The CDR3 has 12 amino acids. Trimming took off 8 bases at V and 8 bases at J, with 12 bases between the two ends. For the CDR3, the DNA is TGTGCCAGCGTAACCCCGGTTGGGGAGCTGTTTTTT. This encodes CASVTPVGELFF.

The chain combines TRBV7-9 with TRBJ2-5; 8 bases agree with TRBD1. CDR1 SEHNR and CDR2 FQNEAQ come from the germline V gene (reference sequence). This CDR3 has 15 residues. Germline trimming cut 4 bases from V and 2 bases from J; bases unmatched to any gene: 6. DNA of the CDR3: TGTGCCAGCAGCTCGCGGACAGGGCTGCAAGAGACCCAGTACTTC. It specifies CASSSRTGLQETQYF.

The rearrangement joins TRBV4-1 to TRBJ2-5; D is possibly TRBD1 (5 bases). The CDR3 totals 13 residues. The V gene's germline CDR1 is MGHRA and CDR2 YSYEKL. The germline V and J ends were trimmed by 2 bases and 2 bases, with 6 bases remaining between them. CDR3 protein: CASSQRTQETQYF. CDR3 bases: TGCGCCAGCAGCCAACGGACACAAGAGACCCAGTACTTC.

The V call is TRBV29-1, the J call TRBJ1-1, with D uncertain. Trimming cost V 8 bases and J 1 base, with 8 bases left between them. The CDR3 extends over 11 amino acids. Per the germline V gene, CDR1 is SQVTM and CDR2 is ANQGSEA. CDR3 DNA sequence: TGCAGCCCCGGCTCGAACACTGAAGCTTTCTTT. This sequence encodes CSPGSNTEAFF.